Listed here is a single TCR beta chain. Its specificity is unknown. The data stem from a study of T cell repertoires in cytomegalovirus infection. MiXCR, applied by TCRdb to the reads, yields one record per CDR3 protein. The table includes 640,000 or so distinct CDR3 sequences, roughly 30% detected once. The germline V gene has CDR1 SNHLY and CDR2 FYNNEI. J lost 6 bases, V lost 5 bases, and 7 bases had no gene match. CDR3 length: 15 residues. Sequencing used cultured PBMCs, obtained from culture after CMV antigen stimulation. The TCR originated in a human donor in good health (CMV status not recorded). Some clones in this sample may be carry-over from other donors' samples. This chain uses TRBV2 with TRBJ2-2; 9 bases map to TRBD2. CDR3: CASSLLAGLAGELFF. CDR3 in DNA: TGTGCCAGCAGTCTTCTAGCGGGATTAGCCGGGGAGCTGTTTTTT.